This T cell receptor (beta chain) came from a study of OX40 agonist ivuxolimab in advanced cancers. Across the whole study: Dose-escalation patients had hepatocellular carcinoma, melanoma, renal cell or head and neck cancer. Partial responses, seen in three patients, involved one hepatocellular carcinoma and two cutaneous melanomas.

Measured with immunoSEQ multiplex PCR; TCRdb has only the in-frame clones, and not every one. Of some 51,000 clones listed, over 75% are singletons. Points from the study as a whole: Clonal expansion from baseline to week 6 occurred in both CD4+ and CD8+ T cells. In the expanded peripheral T cells, antigen specificity was never determined.

Comments on this clone: As yet, its antigen is unknown.

The sequence was obtained from an adult with an advanced solid tumor such as melanoma, head and neck, liver or kidney cancer. The source material was CD4+ or CD8+ T cells sorted from blood, sampled in a trial of the OX40 agonist ivuxolimab.

The CDR3 sequence is CASTTGPGFGNTIYF. CDR3 bases: TGTGCCAGTACTACCGGGCCGGGCTTTGGAAACACCATATATTTT. V is TRBV19 and J is TRBJ1-3; D ambiguous. CDR3 length: 15 amino acids. Germline CDR1 LNHDA, CDR2 SQIVND (reference sequence). Trimming took 7 bases from V and 3 from J, leaving 16 bases between them. Combining the CDR3 with reference TRBV19 and TRBJ1-3 gives the whole variable domain DGGITQSPKYLFRKEGQNVTLSCEQNLNHDAMYWYRQDPGQGLRLIYYSQIVNDFQKGDIAEGYSVSREKKESFPLTVTSAQKNPTAFYLCASTTGPGFGNTIYFGEGSWLTVV.